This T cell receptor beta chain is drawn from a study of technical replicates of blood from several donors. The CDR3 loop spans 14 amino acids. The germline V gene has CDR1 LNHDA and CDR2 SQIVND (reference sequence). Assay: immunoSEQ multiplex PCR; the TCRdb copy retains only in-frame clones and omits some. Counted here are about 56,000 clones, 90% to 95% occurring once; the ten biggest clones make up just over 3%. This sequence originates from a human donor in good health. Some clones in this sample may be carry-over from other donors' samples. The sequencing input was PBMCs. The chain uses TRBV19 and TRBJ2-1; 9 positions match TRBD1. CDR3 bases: TGTGCGACCACAGGGGGCTTAGCTCCGAATGAGCAGTTCTTC. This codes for CATTGGLAPNEQFF.